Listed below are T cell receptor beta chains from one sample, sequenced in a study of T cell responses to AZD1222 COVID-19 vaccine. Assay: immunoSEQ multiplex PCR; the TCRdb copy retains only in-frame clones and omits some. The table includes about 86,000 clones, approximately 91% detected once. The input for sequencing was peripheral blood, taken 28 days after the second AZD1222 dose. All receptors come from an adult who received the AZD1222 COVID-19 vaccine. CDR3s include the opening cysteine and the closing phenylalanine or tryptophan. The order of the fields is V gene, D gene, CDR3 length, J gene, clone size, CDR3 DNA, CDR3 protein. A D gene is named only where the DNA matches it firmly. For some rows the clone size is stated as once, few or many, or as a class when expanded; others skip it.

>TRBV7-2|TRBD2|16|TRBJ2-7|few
TGTGCCAGCAGCTTACAAGGGCGGGAGGGCCTGTACGAGCAGTACTTC
CASSLQGREGLYEQYF
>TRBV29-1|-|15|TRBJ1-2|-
TGCAGCGTTGAAGCAGCGGCAGGTGCTAACTATGGCTACACCTTC
CSVEAAAGANYGYTF
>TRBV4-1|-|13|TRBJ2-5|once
TGCGCCAGCAGCCAAGATTGGGTGGAGACCCAGTACTTC
CASSQDWVETQYF
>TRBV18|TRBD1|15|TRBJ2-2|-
TGTGCCAGCTCACCCGACAGGGGGGGCACCGGGGAGCTGTTTTTT
CASSPDRGGTGELFF
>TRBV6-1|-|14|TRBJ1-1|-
TGTGCCAGCAGTGAATACGGGGAGAACACTGAAGCTTTCTTT
CASSEYGENTEAFF
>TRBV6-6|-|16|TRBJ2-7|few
TGTGCCAGCAGTTTTATTCCCACCGGCCAAACCTACGAGCAGTACTTC
CASSFIPTGQTYEQYF
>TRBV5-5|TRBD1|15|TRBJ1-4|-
TGTGCCAGCAGGAAACCAGGGGGCGCGGGGGAAAAACTGTTTTTT
CASRKPGGAGEKLFF
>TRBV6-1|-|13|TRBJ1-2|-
TGTGCCAGCAGCTCCGGACAACTCTATGGCTACACCTTC
CASSSGQLYGYTF
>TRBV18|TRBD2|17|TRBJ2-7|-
TGTGCCAGCTCACCCCGAGTTCCGACTAGCGGGAGTAGGGAGCAGTACTTC
CASSPRVPTSGSREQYF
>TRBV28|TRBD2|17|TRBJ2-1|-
TGTGCCAGCGGCAGTTTCTCCTTAGCGGGAGTTGGGAATGAGCAGTTCTTC
CASGSFSLAGVGNEQFF
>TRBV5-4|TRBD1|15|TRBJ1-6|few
TGTGCCAGCAGCCAACACGGACAGGGTAATTCACCCCTCCACTTT
CASSQHGQGNSPLHF
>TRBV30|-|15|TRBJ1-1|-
TGTGCCTGGAGTGTTGGGGGACGGATGAACACTGAAGCTTTCTTT
CAWSVGGRMNTEAFF
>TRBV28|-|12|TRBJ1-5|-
TGTGCCAGCAGTTTGGGATATCAGCCCCAGCATTTT
CASSLGYQPQHF
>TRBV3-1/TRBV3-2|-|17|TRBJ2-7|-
TGTGCCAGCAGCCAAGAAGGTAGGCGGCAGGGGGGAAACGAGCAGTACTTC
CASSQEGRRQGGNEQYF
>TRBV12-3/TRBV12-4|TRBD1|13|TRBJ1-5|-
TGTGCCAGCAGCCTACAGGGGGATCAGCCCCAGCATTTT
CASSLQGDQPQHF
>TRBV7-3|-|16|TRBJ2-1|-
TGTGCCAGCAGCCCCACGAACGGGGGAAGTATCAATGAGCAGTTCTTC
CASSPTNGGSINEQFF
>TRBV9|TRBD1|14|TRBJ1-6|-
TGTGCCAGCAGCGTGGGACAGGGGAACTCACCCCTCCACTTT
CASSVGQGNSPLHF
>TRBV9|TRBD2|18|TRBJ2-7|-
TGTGCCAGCAGCGTAGTGACTAGCTTAGGACCAGGGCGCTACGAGCAGTACTTC
CASSVVTSLGPGRYEQYF
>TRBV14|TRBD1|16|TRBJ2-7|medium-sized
TGTGCCAGCAGCCACCCGGGACAGGGCCTCAACTACGAGCAGTACTTC
CASSHPGQGLNYEQYF
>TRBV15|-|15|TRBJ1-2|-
TGTGCCACCAGCAGAGCAGGGACTAGATTCTATGGCTACACCTTC
CATSRAGTRFYGYTF
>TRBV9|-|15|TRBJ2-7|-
TGTGCCAGCAGCGTAGAGGGGACTTTCTCCTACGAGCAGTACTTC
CASSVEGTFSYEQYF
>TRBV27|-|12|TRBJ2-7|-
TGTGCCAGCAGGGGCCCCTGGAACGAGCAGTACTTC
CASRGPWNEQYF
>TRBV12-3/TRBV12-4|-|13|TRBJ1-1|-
TGTGCCAGCAGAGAACAGGGTAACACTGAAGCTTTCTTT
CASREQGNTEAFF
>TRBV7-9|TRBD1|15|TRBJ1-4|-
TGTGCCAGCAGCTTATACGGGACAGGGGATGAAAAACTGTTTTTT
CASSLYGTGDEKLFF
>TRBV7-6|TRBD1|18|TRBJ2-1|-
TGTGCCAGCAGCCAATACCACGAGGGGGCTTTCGTTTCCAATGAGCAGTTCTTC
CASSQYHEGAFVSNEQFF
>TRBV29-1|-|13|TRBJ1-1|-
TGCAGCGTTGAACTGGAGATTAACACTGAAGCTTTCTTT
CSVELEINTEAFF
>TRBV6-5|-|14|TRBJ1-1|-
-
CASTASVAGGFAFF
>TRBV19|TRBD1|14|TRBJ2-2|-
TGTGCCAGTAAACAGGGGGCTTCCACCGGGGAGCTGTTTTTT
CASKQGASTGELFF